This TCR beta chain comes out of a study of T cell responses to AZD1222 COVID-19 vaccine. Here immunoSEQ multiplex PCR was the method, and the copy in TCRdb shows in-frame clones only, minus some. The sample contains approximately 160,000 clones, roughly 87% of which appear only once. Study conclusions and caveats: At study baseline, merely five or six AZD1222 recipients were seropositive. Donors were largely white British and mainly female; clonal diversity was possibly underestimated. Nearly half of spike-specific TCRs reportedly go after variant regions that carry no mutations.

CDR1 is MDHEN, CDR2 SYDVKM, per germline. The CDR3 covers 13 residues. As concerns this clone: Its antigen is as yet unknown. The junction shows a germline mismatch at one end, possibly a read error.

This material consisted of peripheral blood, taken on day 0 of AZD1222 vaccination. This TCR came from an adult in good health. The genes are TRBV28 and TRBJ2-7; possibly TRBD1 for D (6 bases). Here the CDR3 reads CASAPGQLYEQYF. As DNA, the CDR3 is TGTGCCAGCGCCCCGGGACAACTCTACGAGCAGTACTTT.